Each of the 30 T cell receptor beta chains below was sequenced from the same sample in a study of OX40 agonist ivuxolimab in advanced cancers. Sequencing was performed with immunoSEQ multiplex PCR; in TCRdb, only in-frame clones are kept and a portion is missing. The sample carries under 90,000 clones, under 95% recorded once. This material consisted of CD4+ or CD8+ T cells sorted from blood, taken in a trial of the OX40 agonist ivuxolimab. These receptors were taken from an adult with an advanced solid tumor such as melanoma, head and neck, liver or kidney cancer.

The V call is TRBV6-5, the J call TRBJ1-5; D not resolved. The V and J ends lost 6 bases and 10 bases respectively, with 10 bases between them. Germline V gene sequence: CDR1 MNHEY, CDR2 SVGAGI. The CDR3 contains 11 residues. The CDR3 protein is CASSPPGPQHF. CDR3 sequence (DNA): TGTGCCAGCAGCCCCCCAGGTCCCCAGCATTTT.

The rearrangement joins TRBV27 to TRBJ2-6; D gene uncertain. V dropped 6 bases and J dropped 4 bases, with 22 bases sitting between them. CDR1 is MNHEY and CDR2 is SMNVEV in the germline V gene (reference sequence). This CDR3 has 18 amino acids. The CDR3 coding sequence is TGTGCCAGCAGCCCGATACTTCTCCGGGCCGAGGGGGCCAACGTCCTGACTTTC. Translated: CASSPILLRAEGANVLTF.

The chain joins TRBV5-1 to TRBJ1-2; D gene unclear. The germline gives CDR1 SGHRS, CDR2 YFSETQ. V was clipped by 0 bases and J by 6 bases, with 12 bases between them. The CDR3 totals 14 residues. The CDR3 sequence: CASSLATAVDGYTF. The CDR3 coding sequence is TGCGCCAGCAGCTTGGCCACGGCAGTTGATGGCTACACCTTC.

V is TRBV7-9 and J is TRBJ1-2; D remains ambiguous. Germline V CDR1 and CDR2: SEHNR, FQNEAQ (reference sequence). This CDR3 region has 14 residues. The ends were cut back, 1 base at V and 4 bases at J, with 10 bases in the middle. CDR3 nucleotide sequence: TGTGCCAGCAGCTTAGAGGGTCTCACCTATGGCTACACCTTC. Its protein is CASSLEGLTYGYTF.

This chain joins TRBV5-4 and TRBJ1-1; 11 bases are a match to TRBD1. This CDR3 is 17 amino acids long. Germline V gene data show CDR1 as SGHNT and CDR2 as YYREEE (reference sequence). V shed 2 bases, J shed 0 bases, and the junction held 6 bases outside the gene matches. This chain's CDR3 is CASSFFGQGAMNTEAFF. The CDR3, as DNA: TGTGCCAGCAGCTTTTTCGGACAGGGGGCCATGAACACTGAAGCTTTCTTT.

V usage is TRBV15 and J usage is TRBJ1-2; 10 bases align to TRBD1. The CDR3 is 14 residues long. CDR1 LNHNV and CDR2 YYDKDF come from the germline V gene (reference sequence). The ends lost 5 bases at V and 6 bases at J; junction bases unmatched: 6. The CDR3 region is CATSSRDRGDGYTF. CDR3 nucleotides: TGTGCCACCAGCTCCCGGGACAGGGGAGATGGCTACACCTTC.

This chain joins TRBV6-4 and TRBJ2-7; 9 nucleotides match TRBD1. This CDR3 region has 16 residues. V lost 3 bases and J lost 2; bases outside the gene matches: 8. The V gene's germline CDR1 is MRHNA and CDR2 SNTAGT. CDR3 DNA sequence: TGTGCCAGCAGTGAATCAGCACAGGGGGCGACCTACGAGCAGTACTTC. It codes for CASSESAQGATYEQYF.

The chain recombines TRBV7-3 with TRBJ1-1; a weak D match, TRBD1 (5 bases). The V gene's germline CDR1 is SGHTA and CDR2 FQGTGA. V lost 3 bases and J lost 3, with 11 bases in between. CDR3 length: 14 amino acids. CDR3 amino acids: CASSLVGRDTEAFF. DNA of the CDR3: TGTGCCAGCAGCTTGGTGGGGCGGGACACTGAAGCTTTCTTT.

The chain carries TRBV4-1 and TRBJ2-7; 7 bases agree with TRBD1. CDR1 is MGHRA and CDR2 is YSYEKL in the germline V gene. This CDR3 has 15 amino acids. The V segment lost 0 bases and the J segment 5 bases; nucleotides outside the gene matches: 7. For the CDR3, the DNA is TGCGCCAGCAGCCAAGACACGGGACAGCCCAACGAGCAGTACTTC. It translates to CASSQDTGQPNEQYF.

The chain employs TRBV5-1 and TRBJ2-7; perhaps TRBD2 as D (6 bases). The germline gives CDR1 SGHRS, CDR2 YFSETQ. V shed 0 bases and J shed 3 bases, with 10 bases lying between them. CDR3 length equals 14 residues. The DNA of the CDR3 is TGCGCCAGCAGCTTGGTTAGCGGAGACTACGAGCAGTACTTC. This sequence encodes CASSLVSGDYEQYF.

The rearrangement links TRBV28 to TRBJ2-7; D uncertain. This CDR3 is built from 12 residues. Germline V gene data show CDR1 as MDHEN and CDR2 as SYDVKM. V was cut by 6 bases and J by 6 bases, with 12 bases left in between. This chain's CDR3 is CASSQSGPEQYF. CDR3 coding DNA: TGTGCCAGCAGCCAATCAGGACCCGAGCAGTACTTC.

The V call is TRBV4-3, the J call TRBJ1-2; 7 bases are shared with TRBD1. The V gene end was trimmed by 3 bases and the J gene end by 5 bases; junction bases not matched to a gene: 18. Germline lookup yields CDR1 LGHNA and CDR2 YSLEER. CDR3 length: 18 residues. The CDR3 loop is CASSHVLPPGGGKYGYTF. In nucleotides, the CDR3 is TGCGCCAGCAGCCATGTTCTCCCTCCTGGAGGGGGCAAGTATGGCTACACCTTC.

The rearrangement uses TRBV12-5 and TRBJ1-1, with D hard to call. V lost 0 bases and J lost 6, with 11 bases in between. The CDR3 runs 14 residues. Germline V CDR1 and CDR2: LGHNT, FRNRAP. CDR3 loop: CASGLVARESEAFF. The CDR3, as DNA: TGTGCTAGTGGTTTGGTAGCCCGCGAGTCTGAAGCTTTCTTT.

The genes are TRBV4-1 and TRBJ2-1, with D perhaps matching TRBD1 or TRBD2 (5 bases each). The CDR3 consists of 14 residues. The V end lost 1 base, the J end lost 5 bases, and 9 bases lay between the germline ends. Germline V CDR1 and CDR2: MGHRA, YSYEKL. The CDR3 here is CASSQAGRHNEQFF. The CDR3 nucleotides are TGCGCCAGCAGCCAAGCGGGGCGGCACAATGAGCAGTTCTTC.

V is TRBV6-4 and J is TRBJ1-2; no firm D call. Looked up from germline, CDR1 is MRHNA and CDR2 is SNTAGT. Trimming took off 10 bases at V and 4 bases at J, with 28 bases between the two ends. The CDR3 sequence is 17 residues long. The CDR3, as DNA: TGTGCCACCCCTACGGGGATCTTGGGCCGTGCCAGCTATGGCTACACCTTC. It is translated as CATPTGILGRASYGYTF.

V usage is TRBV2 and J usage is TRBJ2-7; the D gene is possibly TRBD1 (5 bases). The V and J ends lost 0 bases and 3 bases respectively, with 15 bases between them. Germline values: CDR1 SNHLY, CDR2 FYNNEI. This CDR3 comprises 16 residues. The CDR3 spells CASSEARVMGIYEQYF. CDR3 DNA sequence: TGTGCCAGCAGTGAAGCCAGGGTAATGGGGATCTACGAGCAGTACTTC. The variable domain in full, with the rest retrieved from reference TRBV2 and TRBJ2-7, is EPEVTQTPSHQVTQMGQEVILRCVPISNHLYFYWYRQILGQKVEFLVSFYNNEISEKSEIFDDQFSVERPDGSNFTLKIRSTKLEDSAMYFCASSEARVMGIYEQYFGPGTRLTVT.

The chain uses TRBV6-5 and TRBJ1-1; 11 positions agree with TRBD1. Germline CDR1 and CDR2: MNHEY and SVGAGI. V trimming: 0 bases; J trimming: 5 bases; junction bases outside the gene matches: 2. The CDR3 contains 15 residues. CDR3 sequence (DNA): TGTGCCAGCAGTTACTCAGGGACAGGGGGTACTGAAGCTTTCTTT. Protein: CASSYSGTGGTEAFF.

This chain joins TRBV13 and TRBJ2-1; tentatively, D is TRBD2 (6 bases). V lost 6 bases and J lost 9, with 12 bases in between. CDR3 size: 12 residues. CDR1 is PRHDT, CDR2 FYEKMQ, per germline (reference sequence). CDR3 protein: CASSRLVGEQFF. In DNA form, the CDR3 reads TGTGCCAGCAGTCGACTAGTCGGTGAGCAGTTCTTC.

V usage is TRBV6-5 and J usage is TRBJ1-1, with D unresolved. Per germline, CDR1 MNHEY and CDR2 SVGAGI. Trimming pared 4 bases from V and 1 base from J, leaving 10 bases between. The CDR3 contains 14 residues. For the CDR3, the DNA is TGTGCCAGCAGTTTCTCGGACGGGAACACTGAAGCTTTCTTT. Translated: CASSFSDGNTEAFF.

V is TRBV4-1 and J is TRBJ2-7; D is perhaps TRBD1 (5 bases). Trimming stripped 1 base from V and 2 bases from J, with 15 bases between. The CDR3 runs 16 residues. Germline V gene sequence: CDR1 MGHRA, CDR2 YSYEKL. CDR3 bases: TGCGCCAGCAGCCAAGGGTGGGGCAGGCGAACCTACGAGCAGTACTTC. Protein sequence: CASSQGWGRRTYEQYF.

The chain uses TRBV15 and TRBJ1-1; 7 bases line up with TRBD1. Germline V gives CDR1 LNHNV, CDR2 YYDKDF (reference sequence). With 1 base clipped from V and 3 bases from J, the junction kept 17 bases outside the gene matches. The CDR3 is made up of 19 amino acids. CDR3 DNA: TGTGCCACCAGCAGAGTGTTCCAGTTTGGGCAGGGGGGAGACACTGAAGCTTTCTTT. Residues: CATSRVFQFGQGGDTEAFF.

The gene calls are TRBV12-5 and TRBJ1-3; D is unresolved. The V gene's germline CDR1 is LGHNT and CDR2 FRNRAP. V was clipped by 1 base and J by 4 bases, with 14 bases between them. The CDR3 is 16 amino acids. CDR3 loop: CASGLGPKTHGNTIYF. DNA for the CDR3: TGTGCTAGTGGTTTGGGACCCAAGACACACGGAAACACCATATATTTT.

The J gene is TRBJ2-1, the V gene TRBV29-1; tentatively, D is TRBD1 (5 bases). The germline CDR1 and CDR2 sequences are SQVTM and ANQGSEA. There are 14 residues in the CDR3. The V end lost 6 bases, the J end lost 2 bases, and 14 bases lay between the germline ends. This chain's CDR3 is CSVLGRSAYNEQFF. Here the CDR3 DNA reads TGCAGCGTCCTGGGGCGGAGCGCCTACAATGAGCAGTTCTTC.

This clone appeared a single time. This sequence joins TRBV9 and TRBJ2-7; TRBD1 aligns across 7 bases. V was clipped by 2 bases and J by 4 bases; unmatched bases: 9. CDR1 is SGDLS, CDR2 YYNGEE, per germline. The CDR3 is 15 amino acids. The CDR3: CASSVSETGRYEQYF. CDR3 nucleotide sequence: TGTGCCAGCAGCGTTTCAGAGACAGGGCGGTACGAGCAGTACTTC.

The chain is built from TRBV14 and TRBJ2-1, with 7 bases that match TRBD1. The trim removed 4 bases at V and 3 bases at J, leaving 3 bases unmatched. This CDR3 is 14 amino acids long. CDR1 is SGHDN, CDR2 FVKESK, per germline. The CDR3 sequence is CASSPRDSYNEQFF. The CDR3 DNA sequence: TGTGCCAGCAGCCCCCGGGACAGCTACAATGAGCAGTTCTTC.

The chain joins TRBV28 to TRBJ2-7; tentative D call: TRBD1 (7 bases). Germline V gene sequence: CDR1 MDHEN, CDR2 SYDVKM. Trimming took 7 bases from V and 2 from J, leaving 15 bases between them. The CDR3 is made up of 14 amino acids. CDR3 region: CASTWGRGAYEQYF. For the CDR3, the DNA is TGTGCCAGCACCTGGGGCAGGGGGGCCTACGAGCAGTACTTC.

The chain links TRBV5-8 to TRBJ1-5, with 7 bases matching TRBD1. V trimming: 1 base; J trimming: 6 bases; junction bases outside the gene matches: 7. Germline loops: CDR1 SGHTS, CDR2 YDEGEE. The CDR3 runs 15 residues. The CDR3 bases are TGTGCCAGCAGCTTGAGGGAGACAGGGACTCAGCCCCAGCATTTT. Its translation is CASSLRETGTQPQHF.

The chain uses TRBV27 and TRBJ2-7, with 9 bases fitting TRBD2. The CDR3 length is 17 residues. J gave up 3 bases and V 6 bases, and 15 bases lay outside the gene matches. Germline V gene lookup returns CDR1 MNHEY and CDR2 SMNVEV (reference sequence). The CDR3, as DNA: TGTGCCAGCAGAATAGCGGGAGAAGGGTCTTTTGTCTACGAGCAGTACTTC. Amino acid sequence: CASRIAGEGSFVYEQYF.

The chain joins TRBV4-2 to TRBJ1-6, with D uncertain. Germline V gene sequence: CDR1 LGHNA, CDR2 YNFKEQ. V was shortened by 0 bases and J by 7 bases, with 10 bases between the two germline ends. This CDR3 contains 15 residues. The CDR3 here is CASSQEVAANSPLHF. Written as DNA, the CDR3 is TGTGCCAGCAGCCAAGAAGTGGCAGCAAATTCACCCCTCCACTTT.

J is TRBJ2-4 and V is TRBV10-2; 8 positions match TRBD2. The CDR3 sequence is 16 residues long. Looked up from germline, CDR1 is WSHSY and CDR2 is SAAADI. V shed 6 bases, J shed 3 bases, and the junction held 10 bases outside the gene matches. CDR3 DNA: TGCGCCAGCAGGGACCCACTAGCGGATGGCAAAAACATTCAGTACTTC. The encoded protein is CASRDPLADGKNIQYF.